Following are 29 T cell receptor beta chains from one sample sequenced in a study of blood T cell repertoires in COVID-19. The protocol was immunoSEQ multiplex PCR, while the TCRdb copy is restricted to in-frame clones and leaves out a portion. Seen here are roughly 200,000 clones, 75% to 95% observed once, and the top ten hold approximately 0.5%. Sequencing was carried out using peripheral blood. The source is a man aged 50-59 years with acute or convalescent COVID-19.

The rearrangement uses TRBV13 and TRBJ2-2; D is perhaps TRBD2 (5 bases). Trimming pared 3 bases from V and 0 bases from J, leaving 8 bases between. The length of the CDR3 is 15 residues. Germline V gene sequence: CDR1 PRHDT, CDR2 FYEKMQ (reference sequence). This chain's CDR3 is CASSLGSANTGELFF. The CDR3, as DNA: TGTGCCAGCAGCTTGGGGAGCGCGAACACCGGGGAGCTGTTTTTT.

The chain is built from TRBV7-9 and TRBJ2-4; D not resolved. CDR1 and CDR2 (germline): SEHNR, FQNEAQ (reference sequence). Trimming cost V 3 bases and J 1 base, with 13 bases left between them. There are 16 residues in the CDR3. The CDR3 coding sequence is TGTGCCAGCAGCTTCTCCGCGGTCTTGGCCAAAAACATTCAGTACTTC. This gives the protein CASSFSAVLAKNIQYF.

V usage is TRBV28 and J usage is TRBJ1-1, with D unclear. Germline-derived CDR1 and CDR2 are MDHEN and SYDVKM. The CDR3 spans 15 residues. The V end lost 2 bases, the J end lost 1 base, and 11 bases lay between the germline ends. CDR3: CASSLIVNGNTEAFF. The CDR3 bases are TGTGCCAGCAGTTTAATAGTCAATGGGAACACTGAAGCTTTCTTT.

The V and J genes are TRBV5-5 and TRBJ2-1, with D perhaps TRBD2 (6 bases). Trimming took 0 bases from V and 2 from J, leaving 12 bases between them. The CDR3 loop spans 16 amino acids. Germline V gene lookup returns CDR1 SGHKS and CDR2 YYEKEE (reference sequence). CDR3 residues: CASSLGAGITYNEQFF. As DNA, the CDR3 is TGTGCCAGCAGCTTGGGAGCGGGCATCACCTACAATGAGCAGTTCTTC.

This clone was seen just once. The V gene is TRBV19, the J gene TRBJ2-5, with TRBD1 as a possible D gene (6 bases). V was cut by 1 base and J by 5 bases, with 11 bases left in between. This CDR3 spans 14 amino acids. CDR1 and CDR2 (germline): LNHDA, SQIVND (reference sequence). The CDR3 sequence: CASSIGNRVETQYF. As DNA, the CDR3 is TGTGCCAGTAGTATAGGGAACAGGGTGGAGACCCAGTACTTC.

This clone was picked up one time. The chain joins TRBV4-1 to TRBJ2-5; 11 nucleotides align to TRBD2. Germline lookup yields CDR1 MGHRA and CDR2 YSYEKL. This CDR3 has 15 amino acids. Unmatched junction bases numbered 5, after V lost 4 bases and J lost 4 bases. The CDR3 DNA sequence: TGCGCCAGCAGCCGAGGACTAGCGGGCCGAGAGACCCAGTACTTC. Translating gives CASSRGLAGRETQYF.

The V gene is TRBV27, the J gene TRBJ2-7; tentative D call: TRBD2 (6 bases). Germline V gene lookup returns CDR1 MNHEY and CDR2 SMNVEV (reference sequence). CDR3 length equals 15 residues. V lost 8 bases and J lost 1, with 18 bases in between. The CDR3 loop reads CASVYPGLPSYEQYF. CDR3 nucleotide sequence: TGTGCCAGCGTTTACCCGGGACTCCCGTCCTACGAGCAGTACTTC.

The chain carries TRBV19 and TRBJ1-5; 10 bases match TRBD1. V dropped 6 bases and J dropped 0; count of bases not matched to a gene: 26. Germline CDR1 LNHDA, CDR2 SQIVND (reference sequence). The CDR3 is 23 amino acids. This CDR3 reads CASSLRHSFFRDRGNHSNQPQHF. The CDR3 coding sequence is TGTGCCAGTAGCCTACGACACTCCTTTTTCCGGGACAGGGGAAACCATAGCAATCAGCCCCAGCATTTT.

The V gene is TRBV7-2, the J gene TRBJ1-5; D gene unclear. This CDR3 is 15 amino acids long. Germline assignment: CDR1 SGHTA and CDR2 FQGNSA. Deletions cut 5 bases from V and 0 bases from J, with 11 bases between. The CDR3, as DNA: TGTGCCAGCAGCCCCCGCGGGAATAGCAATCAGCCCCAGCATTTT. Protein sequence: CASSPRGNSNQPQHF.

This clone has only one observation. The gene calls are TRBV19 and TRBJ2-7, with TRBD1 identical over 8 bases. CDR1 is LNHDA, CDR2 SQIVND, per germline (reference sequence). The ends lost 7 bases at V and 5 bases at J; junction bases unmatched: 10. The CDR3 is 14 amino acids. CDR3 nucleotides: TGTGCCAGTAAACCCACAGGGGGGTACGACGAGCAGTACTTC. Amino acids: CASKPTGGYDEQYF.

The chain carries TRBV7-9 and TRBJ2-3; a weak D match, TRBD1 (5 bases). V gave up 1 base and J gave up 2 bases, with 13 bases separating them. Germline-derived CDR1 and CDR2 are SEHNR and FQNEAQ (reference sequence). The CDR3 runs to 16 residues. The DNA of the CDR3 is TGTGCCAGCAGCTTAGTTACCCCCAGGGACACAGATACGCAGTATTTT. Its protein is CASSLVTPRDTDTQYF.

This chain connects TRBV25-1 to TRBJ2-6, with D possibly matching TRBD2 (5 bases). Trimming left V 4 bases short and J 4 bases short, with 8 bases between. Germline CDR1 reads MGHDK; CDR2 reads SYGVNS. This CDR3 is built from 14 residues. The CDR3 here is CASSAGSGANVLTF. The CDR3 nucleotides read TGTGCCAGCAGTGCGGGATCAGGGGCCAACGTCCTGACTTTC.

The CDR3 here is CASSEGRNQPQHF. CDR3 bases: TGTGCCAGCAGCGAGGGCCGCAATCAGCCCCAGCATTTT. The gene calls are TRBV6-5 and TRBJ1-5; D remains ambiguous. Trimming took off 6 bases at V and 2 bases at J, with 8 bases between the two ends. The V gene's germline CDR1 is MNHEY and CDR2 SVGAGI. This CDR3 has 13 amino acids.

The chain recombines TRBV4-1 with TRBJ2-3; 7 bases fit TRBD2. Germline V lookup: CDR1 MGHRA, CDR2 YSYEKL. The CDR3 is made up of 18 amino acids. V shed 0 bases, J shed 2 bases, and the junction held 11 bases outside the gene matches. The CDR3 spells CASSQDGAGGYYTDTQYF. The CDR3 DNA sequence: TGCGCCAGCAGCCAAGATGGGGCCGGGGGGTATTACACAGATACGCAGTATTTT.

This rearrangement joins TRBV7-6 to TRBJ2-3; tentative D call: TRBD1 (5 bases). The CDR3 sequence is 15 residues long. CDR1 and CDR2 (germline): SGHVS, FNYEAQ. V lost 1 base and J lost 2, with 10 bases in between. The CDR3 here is CASSLGRVPTDTQYF. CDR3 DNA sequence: TGTGCCAGCAGCTTAGGCAGGGTTCCCACAGATACGCAGTATTTT.

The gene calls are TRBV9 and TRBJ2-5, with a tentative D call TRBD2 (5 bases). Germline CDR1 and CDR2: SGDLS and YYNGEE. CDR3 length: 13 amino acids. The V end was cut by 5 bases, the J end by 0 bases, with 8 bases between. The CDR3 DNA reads TGTGCCAGCAGGCCGGACTACCAAGAGACCCAGTACTTC. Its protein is CASRPDYQETQYF.

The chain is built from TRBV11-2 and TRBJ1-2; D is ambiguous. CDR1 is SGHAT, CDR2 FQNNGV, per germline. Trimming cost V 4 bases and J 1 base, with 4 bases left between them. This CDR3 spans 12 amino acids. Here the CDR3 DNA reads TGTGCCAGCAGCTCCAATAACTATGGCTACACCTTC. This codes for CASSSNNYGYTF.

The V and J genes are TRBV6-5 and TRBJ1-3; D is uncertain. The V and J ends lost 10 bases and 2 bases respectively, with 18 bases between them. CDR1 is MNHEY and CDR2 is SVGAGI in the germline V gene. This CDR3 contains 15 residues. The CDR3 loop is CAIMRGRGAGNTIYF. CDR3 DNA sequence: TGTGCCATCATGCGTGGTCGGGGTGCTGGAAACACCATATATTTT.

CDR3 residues: CSVSPRGLAKETQYF. CDR3 DNA: TGCAGCGTGTCCCCAAGGGGACTAGCGAAGGAGACCCAGTACTTC. This sequence joins TRBV29-1 and TRBJ2-5; 10 positions match TRBD2. CDR1 is SQVTM and CDR2 is ANQGSEA in the germline V gene. After removal of 6 bases from V and 5 bases from J, the junction contained 12 bases not matched to a gene. CDR3 size: 15 residues.

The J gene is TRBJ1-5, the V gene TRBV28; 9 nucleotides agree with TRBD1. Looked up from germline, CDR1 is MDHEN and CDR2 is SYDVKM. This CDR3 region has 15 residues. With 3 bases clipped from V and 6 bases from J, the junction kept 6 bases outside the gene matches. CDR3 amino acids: CASSLWTGEGQPQHF. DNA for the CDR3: TGTGCCAGCAGTTTGTGGACAGGGGAAGGTCAGCCCCAGCATTTT. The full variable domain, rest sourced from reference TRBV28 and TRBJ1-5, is DVKVTQSSRYLVKRTGEKVFLECVQDMDHENMFWYRQDPGLGLRLIYFSYDVKMKEKGDIPEGYSVSREKKERFSLILESASTNQTSMYLCASSLWTGEGQPQHFGDGTRLSIL.

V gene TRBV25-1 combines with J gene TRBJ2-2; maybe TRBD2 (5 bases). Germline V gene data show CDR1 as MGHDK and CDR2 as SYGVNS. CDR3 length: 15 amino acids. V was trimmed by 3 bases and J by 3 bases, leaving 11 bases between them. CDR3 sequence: CASSDPGEYTGELFF. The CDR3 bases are TGTGCCAGCAGTGATCCTGGGGAGTACACCGGGGAGCTGTTTTTT.

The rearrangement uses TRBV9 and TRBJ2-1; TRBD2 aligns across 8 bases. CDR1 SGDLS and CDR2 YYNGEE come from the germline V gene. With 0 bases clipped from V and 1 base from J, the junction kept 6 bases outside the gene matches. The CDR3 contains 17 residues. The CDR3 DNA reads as TGTGCCAGCAGCGTAGGGGCGGGGACTAGGTCCTACAATGAGCAGTTCTTC. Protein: CASSVGAGTRSYNEQFF.

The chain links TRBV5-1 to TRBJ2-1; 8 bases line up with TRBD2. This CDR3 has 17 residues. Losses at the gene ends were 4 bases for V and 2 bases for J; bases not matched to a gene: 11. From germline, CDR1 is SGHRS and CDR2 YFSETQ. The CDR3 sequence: CASSPWGSGATYNEQFF. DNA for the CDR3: TGCGCCAGCAGCCCTTGGGGTAGCGGGGCTACCTACAATGAGCAGTTCTTC.

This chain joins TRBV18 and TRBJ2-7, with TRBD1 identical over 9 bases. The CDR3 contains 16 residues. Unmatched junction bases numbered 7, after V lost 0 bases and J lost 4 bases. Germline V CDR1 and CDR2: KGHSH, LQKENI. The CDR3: CASSPPAGTGNYEQYV. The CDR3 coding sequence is TGTGCCAGCTCACCACCGGCGGGGACAGGGAATTACGAGCAGTACGTC.

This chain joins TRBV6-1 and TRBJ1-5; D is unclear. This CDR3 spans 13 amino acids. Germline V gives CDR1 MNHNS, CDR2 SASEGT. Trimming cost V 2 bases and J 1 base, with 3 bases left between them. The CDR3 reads CASSEPSNQPQHF. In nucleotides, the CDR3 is TGTGCCAGCAGTGAACCGAGCAATCAGCCCCAGCATTTT.

The CDR3 DNA is TGTGCCAGCAGCTTAGCCTTAGACAGGGCAACGGGAAACACCATATATTTT. It is translated as CASSLALDRATGNTIYF. The V call is TRBV7-9, the J call TRBJ1-3; 7 bases align to TRBD1. CDR1 and CDR2 (germline): SEHNR, FQNEAQ (reference sequence). Trimming cost V 0 bases and J 4 bases; bases outside gene matches: 9. The CDR3 length is 17 residues.

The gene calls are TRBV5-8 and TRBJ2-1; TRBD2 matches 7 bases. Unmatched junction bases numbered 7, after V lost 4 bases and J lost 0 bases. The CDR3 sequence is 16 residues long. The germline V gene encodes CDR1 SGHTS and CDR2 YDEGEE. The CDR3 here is CASSPGTMSSYNEQFF. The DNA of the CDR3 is TGTGCCAGCAGCCCCGGGACTATGAGCTCCTACAATGAGCAGTTCTTC.

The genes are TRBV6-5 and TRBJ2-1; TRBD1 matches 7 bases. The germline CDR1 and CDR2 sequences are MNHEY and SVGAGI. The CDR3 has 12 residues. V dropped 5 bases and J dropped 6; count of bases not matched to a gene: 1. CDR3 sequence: CASSRDSNEQFF. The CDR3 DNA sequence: TGTGCCAGCAGTAGGGACAGCAATGAGCAGTTCTTC.

Here the CDR3 reads CAIRAEEGQPQHF. The CDR3 DNA is TGTGCCATCAGGGCGGAGGAAGGTCAGCCCCAGCATTTT. V gene TRBV10-3 combines with J gene TRBJ1-5; D call uncertain. This CDR3 contains 13 residues. Trimming shortened V by 6 bases and J by 6 bases, and 12 bases separated the two germline ends. Germline lookup yields CDR1 ENHRY and CDR2 SYGVKD.